This record concerns one TCR beta chain sequence. V lost 2 bases to trimming and J lost 5 bases, with 10 bases between them. The CDR3 totals 13 residues. Germline CDR1 SGHRS, CDR2 YFSETQ. The data were taken from a study of blood T cell repertoires in COVID-19. Study overall: Sites across the United States, Italy and Spain contributed samples from acute and convalescent COVID-19. PBMCs, B-cell-depleted T cells, or T cells were the source of the cDNA or gDNA that made up the material.

Original methodology: Researchers report that nucleated cell counts were estimated from reference gene primer amplification. Sequencing used immunoSEQ multiplex PCR; TCRdb keeps in-frame clones, though not all of them. The V and J calls and clone size are taken from that table; D and trimming were inferred from the DNA. The repertoire holds approximately 200,000 clones, with approximately 80% as singletons. V gene TRBV5-1 combines with J gene TRBJ2-5, with D perhaps TRBD2 (5 bases). The sequenced sample was peripheral blood. The source of this sequence is a woman aged 80 or over with acute or convalescent COVID-19. The CDR3 sequence: CASSFAGGETQYF. In nucleotides, the CDR3 is TGCGCCAGCAGCTTCGCCGGCGGGGAGACCCAGTACTTC.